This T cell receptor (beta chain) is from a study of T cell responses to AZD1222 COVID-19 vaccine. Study-wide findings and caveats: Spike-specific TCR breadth and depth were elevated following two AZD1222 doses. Reportedly, close to half of spike-specific TCRs are directed against unmutated variant regions. The repertoires were collected only after the peak T cell response. Recipients of AZD1222 seropositive at baseline numbered only 5 or 6.

Regarding this clone: The antigen is unknown.

With V trimmed by 2 bases and J by 8 bases, 5 bases remained unmatched. CDR3 length equals 14 residues. The germline gives CDR1 SEHNR, CDR2 FQNEAQ (reference sequence). Assay: immunoSEQ multiplex PCR; the TCRdb copy retains only in-frame clones and omits some. The table shows 150,000 to 200,000 clones, with 80% to 95% occurring only once. The receptor comes from an adult who received the AZD1222 COVID-19 vaccine. The chain is built from TRBV7-9 and TRBJ1-2; 10 bases fit TRBD1. The starting material was peripheral blood, obtained 28 days after the second AZD1222 dose. CDR3 coding DNA: TGTGCCAGCAGCTTAAGACAGGGGGCGCGGGGCTACACCTTC. The encoded protein is CASSLRQGARGYTF.